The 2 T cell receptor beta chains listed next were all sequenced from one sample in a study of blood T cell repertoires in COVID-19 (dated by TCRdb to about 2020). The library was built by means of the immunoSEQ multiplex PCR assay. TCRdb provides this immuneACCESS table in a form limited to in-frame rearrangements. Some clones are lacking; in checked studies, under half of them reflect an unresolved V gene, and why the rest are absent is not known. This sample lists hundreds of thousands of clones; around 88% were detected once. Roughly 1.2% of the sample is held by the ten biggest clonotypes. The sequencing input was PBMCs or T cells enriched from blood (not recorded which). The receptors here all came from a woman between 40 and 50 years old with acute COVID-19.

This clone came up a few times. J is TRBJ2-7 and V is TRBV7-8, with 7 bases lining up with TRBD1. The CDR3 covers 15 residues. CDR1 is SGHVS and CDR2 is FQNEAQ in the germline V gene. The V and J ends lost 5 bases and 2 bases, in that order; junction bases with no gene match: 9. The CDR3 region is CASSMSWTGAYEQYV. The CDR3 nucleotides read TGTGCCAGCAGCATGAGTTGGACAGGAGCCTACGAGCAGTACGTC.

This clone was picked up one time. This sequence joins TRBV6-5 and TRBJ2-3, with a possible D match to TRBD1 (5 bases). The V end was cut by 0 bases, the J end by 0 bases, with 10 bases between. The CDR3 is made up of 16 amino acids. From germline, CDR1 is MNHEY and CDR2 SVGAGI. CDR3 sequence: CASSYSGVASTDTQYF. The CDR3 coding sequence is TGTGCCAGCAGTTACTCAGGGGTAGCTAGCACAGATACGCAGTATTTT.